This TCR beta chain stems from a study of blood T cell repertoires in COVID-19. Looking at the study overall: Donors in the United States, Italy and Spain gave samples during acute or convalescent COVID-19. PBMCs, B-cell-depleted T cells, or T cells provided the cDNA or gDNA that made up the material.

Individuals in the exposed group had encountered a COVID-19 case within 2 weeks preceding study entry. The method was immunoSEQ multiplex PCR; TCRdb's version includes in-frame clones alone and lacks a portion of them. The profile shows a few hundred thousand clones, 86% of them singletons. The CDR3 is 14 residues long. The J segment lost 2 bases and the V segment lost 6 bases, leaving 6 bases of the junction unmatched. Germline V gene sequence: CDR1 MNHNY, CDR2 SVGAGI (reference sequence). Sequenced sample: PBMCs or T cells enriched from blood (not recorded which). The source is a woman aged 25 to 39 who had been exposed to COVID-19. This sequence joins TRBV6-6 and TRBJ1-1, with TRBD1 matching 7 bases. The CDR3 region has the DNA TGTGCCAGCAGCCGAGGACAGGAAAACACTGAAGCTTTCTTT. Translation: CASSRGQENTEAFF.